These T cell receptor beta chains were read from a single sample in a study of OX40 agonist ivuxolimab in advanced cancers. Repertoires were generated with immunoSEQ multiplex PCR, while TCRdb's copy carries only in-frame clones and drops some. The table includes about 69,000 clones, more than 85% detected once. This material consisted of CD4+ or CD8+ T cells sorted from blood, taken in a trial of the OX40 agonist ivuxolimab. These receptor sequences come from an adult with an advanced solid tumor such as melanoma, head and neck, liver or kidney cancer. CDR3s include the opening cysteine and the closing phenylalanine or tryptophan. The D gene is left open where the match is weak. Rows may omit the clone size; those that give it use once, few, many or a size class.

j_call v_call d_call clone_size cdr3_aa cdr3_nt
TRBJ1-6 TRBV2 . . CASSEDSGSPNSPLHF TGTGCCAGCAGTGAGGACTCGGGGAGCCCTAATTCACCCCTCCACTTT
TRBJ1-5 TRBV6-1 . . CASSESGQVANQPQHF TGTGCCAGCAGTGAATCAGGGCAGGTTGCCAATCAGCCCCAGCATTTT
TRBJ2-1 TRBV18 TRBD2 . CASSPGTSGYNEQFF TGTGCCAGCTCACCAGGGACTAGCGGTTACAATGAGCAGTTCTTC
TRBJ2-7 TRBV4-1 . . CASSFPTYEQYF TGTGCCAGCAGCTTTCCTACCTACGAGCAGTACTTC
TRBJ2-5 TRBV5-1 TRBD1 . CASSPRQGGTSKETQYF TGCGCCAGCAGCCCGAGACAGGGGGGAACTTCGAAAGAGACCCAGTACTTC
TRBJ2-5 TRBV5-3 TRBD1 . CARSLRDRQLGAQYF TGTGCCAGAAGCCTCCGGGACAGGCAACTTGGGGCCCAGTACTTC
TRBJ1-1 TRBV27 TRBD1 once CAGSLTGGTEAFF TGTGCCGGCAGTTTAACAGGGGGCACTGAAGCTTTCTTT
TRBJ1-2 TRBV7-8 . . CASSLTVSYGYTF TGTGCCAGCAGCTTGACAGTAAGCTATGGCTACACCTTC
TRBJ1-1 TRBV5-5 . . CASSHEPWAGAFF TGTGCCAGCAGCCATGAGCCCTGGGCAGGAGCTTTCTTT
TRBJ1-6 TRBV12-5 . . CASGPPRTGNSPLHF TGTGCTAGTGGTCCCCCCCGGACGGGCAATTCACCCCTCCACTTT
TRBJ1-1 TRBV5-4 . . CASSLAMGEAFF TGTGCCAGCAGCTTGGCCATGGGTGAAGCTTTCTTT
TRBJ2-1 TRBV27 . . CASSLARIAPSEQFF TGTGCCAGCAGTTTAGCCCGCATCGCTCCGTCGGAGCAGTTCTTC
TRBJ2-1 TRBV19 . . CASGGEQFF TGTGCCAGTGGCGGCGAGCAGTTCTTC
TRBJ1-2 TRBV30 . . CAWSVGQFGYTF TGTGCCTGGAGTGTAGGACAGTTTGGCTACACCTTC
TRBJ1-5 TRBV19 . few CASSTRWGQGQPQHF TGTGCCAGTAGTACCAGGTGGGGGCAGGGCCAGCCCCAGCATTTT
TRBJ2-2 TRBV6-1 . . CASSEAGRNTGELFF TGTGCCAGCAGTGAAGCGGGAAGAAACACCGGGGAGCTGTTTTTT
TRBJ1-1 TRBV29-1 . . CSARGGRGDTEAFF TGCAGCGCGAGAGGGGGGAGAGGTGACACTGAAGCTTTCTTT
TRBJ1-6 TRBV2 . . CASRPLPNSPLHF TGTGCCAGCCGGCCCCTACCTAATTCACCCCTCCACTTT
TRBJ2-7 TRBV15 TRBD2 . CATGSGASGGRSNEQYF TGTGCCACGGGGTCCGGGGCTAGCGGGGGCCGTAGCAACGAGCAGTACTTC
TRBJ2-7 TRBV7-9 TRBD2 . CASSLGISGSNEQYF TGTGCCAGCAGCTTAGGCATTAGCGGGAGTAACGAGCAGTACTTC
TRBJ2-3 TRBV7-6 . . CASRPLLPSDTQYF TGTGCCAGCAGACCACTTCTCCCGTCCGATACGCAGTATTTT
TRBJ2-3 TRBV28 . . CALGASTDTQYF TGTGCCCTGGGAGCTAGCACAGATACGCAGTATTTT
TRBJ1-3 TRBV11-2 . . CASSLGGPGNTIYF TGTGCCAGCAGCTTAGGGGGACCTGGAAACACCATATATTTT
TRBJ2-2 TRBV27 TRBD1 . CASSSWTGEPGELFF TGTGCCAGCAGTTCCTGGACAGGGGAGCCCGGGGAGCTGTTTTTT